These 21 T cell receptor beta chains were all obtained from the same sample, sequenced in a study of human T cells and chemical hapten exposure. Time point indicated: patch test 1, 2 weeks after DPC sensitization. Treatment noted: therapeutic diphenylcyclopropenone sensitization with weekly scalp DPC. TCRdb ran MiXCR on the RACE reads and lists one entry per CDR3 protein. The sample has 95,000 to 100,000 distinct CDR3 sequences, around 12% seen once. Here the sequenced sample was whole blood, taken in connection with sensitization to the hapten diphenylcyclopropenone (DPC). These receptor sequences come from a middle-aged woman with alopecia areata. Some clones in this sample may be carry-over from other donors' samples.

The rearrangement links TRBV5-4 to TRBJ2-3; a weak D match, TRBD1 (7 bases). The CDR3 contains 17 residues. CDR1 is SGHNT, CDR2 YYREEE, per germline (reference sequence). Trimming took 2 bases from V and 4 from J, leaving 20 bases between them. The DNA for the CDR3 is TGTGCCAGCAGCTTAAAGAATAGCGGAGGGGGCGCAGATACGCAGTATTTT. This encodes CASSLKNSGGGADTQYF.

Here the CDR3 reads CASSYSTFGTSGGTGELFF. The CDR3 DNA sequence: TGTGCCAGCAGTTACTCGACATTCGGGACTAGCGGTGGAACCGGGGAGCTGTTTTTT. The chain employs TRBV6-2 or TRBV6-3 and TRBJ2-2; TRBD2 matches 11 bases. CDR3 length equals 19 residues. Germline V gene data show CDR1 as MNHEY and CDR2 as SVGEGT. After removal of 0 bases from V and 5 bases from J, the junction contained 11 bases not matched to a gene.

This clonotype was counted ten times or more. V gene TRBV27 combines with J gene TRBJ2-3; 10 bases align to TRBD1. Germline V gene lookup returns CDR1 MNHEY and CDR2 SMNVEV (reference sequence). The V and J ends lost 3 bases and 4 bases, in that order; junction bases with no gene match: 7. This CDR3 is built from 16 residues. Here the CDR3 DNA reads TGTGCCAGCAGTTTTTTGCCGACAGGGGGCGCAGATACGCAGTATTTT. Protein sequence: CASSFLPTGGADTQYF.

On this clonotype itself: A read error may be the cause here, since a much bigger clone is one base away. The rearrangement links TRBV24-1 to TRBJ2-2, with D tentatively TRBD2 (5 bases). The CDR3 runs to 16 residues. The V and J ends lost 5 bases and 4 bases respectively, with 16 bases between them. Germline V CDR1 and CDR2: KGHDR, SFDVKD. CDR3 coding DNA: TGTGCCACCAGTGTTTTCCGGGGTTTGAGCACCGGGGAGCTGTTTTTT. It is translated as CATSVFRGLSTGELFF.

The J gene is TRBJ2-3, the V gene TRBV6-6; D unresolved. Trimming took off 0 bases at V and 7 bases at J, with 5 bases between the two ends. Germline values: CDR1 MNHNY, CDR2 SVGAGI (reference sequence). The CDR3 spans 12 residues. The CDR3 reads CASSYSDYTQYF. Here the CDR3 DNA reads TGTGCCAGCAGTTACTCCGATTATACGCAGTATTTT.

The chain links TRBV6-6 to TRBJ2-7; D ambiguous. Between the trimmed V and J ends, which lost 2 bases and 2 bases, there was a span of 16 bases. Germline assignment: CDR1 MNHNY and CDR2 SVGAGI (reference sequence). The CDR3 is made up of 16 amino acids. In DNA, the CDR3 is TGTGCCAGCAGTTACGGTGGTAATGGCCTAACCTACGAGCAGTACTTC. This codes for CASSYGGNGLTYEQYF.

The gene calls are TRBV6-2 or TRBV6-3 and TRBJ1-1; no clear D. V lost 2 bases and J lost 1, with 5 bases in between. CDR1 is MNHEY and CDR2 is SVGEGT in the germline V gene. This CDR3 contains 13 residues. CDR3: CASSYDGNTEAFF. The CDR3 nucleotides read TGTGCCAGCAGTTACGACGGGAACACTGAAGCTTTCTTT.

The chain uses TRBV6-1 and TRBJ1-1; D not resolved. The V end lost 6 bases, the J end lost 6 bases, and 17 bases lay between the germline ends. The CDR3 extends over 14 amino acids. Per the germline V gene, CDR1 is MNHNS and CDR2 is SASEGT. The CDR3 region is CASREGSTGSEAFF. The CDR3 nucleotides read TGTGCCAGCAGGGAGGGATCCACTGGATCTGAAGCTTTCTTT.

The chain is built from TRBV27 and TRBJ1-6; 8 bases are a match to TRBD1. The CDR3 is 14 amino acids. V dropped 5 bases and J dropped 5; count of bases not matched to a gene: 2. Germline V gives CDR1 MNHEY, CDR2 SMNVEV (reference sequence). This CDR3 reads CASSKGQDNSPLHF. The CDR3, as DNA: TGTGCCAGCAGTAAGGGACAGGATAATTCACCCCTCCACTTT.

Many counts were recorded for this clonotype. CDR3 DNA sequence: TGTGCCAGCAGTGAAGACAGGGGCCCACCCAATGAGCAGTTCTTC. Translation gives CASSEDRGPPNEQFF. The rearrangement links TRBV12-3 or TRBV12-4 to TRBJ2-1; 8 positions agree with TRBD1. V gave up 5 bases and J gave up 6 bases; unmatched junction bases: 9. This CDR3 is 15 amino acids long.

The chain couples TRBV4-1 to TRBJ2-1; 10 positions agree with TRBD2. This CDR3 is 17 amino acids long. With V trimmed by 4 bases and J by 7 bases, 13 bases remained unmatched. Germline V gene sequence: CDR1 MGHRA, CDR2 YSYEKL. CDR3 DNA: TGCGCCAGCAGCCTTCGGGCTAGCGGGAGAATTGGGAATGAGCAGTTCTTC. Amino acids: CASSLRASGRIGNEQFF.

This clonotype was picked up a small number of times. V and J are TRBV4-2 and TRBJ2-7; 8 nucleotides match TRBD1. This CDR3 is built from 15 residues. CDR1 LGHNA and CDR2 YNFKEQ come from the germline V gene. With V trimmed by 3 bases and J by 3 bases, 7 bases remained unmatched. CDR3 region: CASSHGQGQFYEQYF. Here the CDR3 DNA reads TGTGCCAGCAGCCACGGACAGGGACAATTCTACGAGCAGTACTTC.

This clonotype was seen many times. The chain uses TRBV5-5 and TRBJ1-3; no definite D call. The length of the CDR3 is 17 residues. In germline, CDR1 is SGHKS, CDR2 YYEKEE (reference sequence). Between the trimmed V and J ends, which lost 4 bases and 0 bases, there was a span of 17 bases. The CDR3 region is CASSPAGWVISGNTIYF. In DNA form, the CDR3 reads TGTGCCAGCAGCCCCGCGGGGTGGGTGATCTCTGGAAACACCATATATTTT.

The chain employs TRBV7-2 and TRBJ2-3, with no clear D. V was shortened by 1 base and J by 2 bases, with 10 bases between the two germline ends. The CDR3 is 15 amino acids. Germline V gene data show CDR1 as SGHTA and CDR2 as FQGNSA. CDR3 residues: CASSLDASSTDTQYF. For the CDR3, the DNA is TGTGCCAGCAGCTTAGACGCAAGCTCCACAGATACGCAGTATTTT.

The chain employs TRBV7-2 and TRBJ2-3; D unresolved. V was shortened by 5 bases and J by 1 base, with 10 bases between the two germline ends. The germline CDR1 and CDR2 sequences are SGHTA and FQGNSA. The CDR3 is 14 residues long. The CDR3 protein is CASSRRMGTDTQYF. The CDR3 nucleotides are TGTGCCAGCAGCCGTCGGATGGGCACAGATACGCAGTATTTT. Combining the CDR3 with reference TRBV7-2 and TRBJ2-3 gives the whole variable domain GAGVSQSPSNKVTEKGKDVELRCDPISGHTALYWYRQSLGQGLEFLIYFQGNSAPDKSGLPSDRFSAERTGGSVSTLTIQRTQQEDSAVYLCASSRRMGTDTQYFGPGTRLTVL.

The CDR3 coding sequence is TGTGCCAGCAGCTTAGGGTTGCTAGCGGATACCTACAATGAGCAGTTCTTC. This sequence encodes CASSLGLLADTYNEQFF. The chain joins TRBV7-2 to TRBJ2-1, with 7 bases that match TRBD2. Trimming at V came to 1 base and at J to 2 bases, leaving 8 bases not matched to a gene. This CDR3 has 17 residues. Germline CDR1 reads SGHTA; CDR2 reads FQGNSA.

The sample holds a few counts of this clonotype. The gene calls are TRBV2 and TRBJ1-5, with 10 positions matching TRBD1. The V gene end was trimmed by 8 bases and the J gene end by 6 bases; junction bases not matched to a gene: 4. The CDR3 runs to 13 residues. Germline lookup yields CDR1 SNHLY and CDR2 FYNNEI. The CDR3 is CASRDRGGQPQHF. CDR3 DNA sequence: TGTGCCAGCCGGGACAGGGGTGGTCAGCCCCAGCATTTT.

Many counts were recorded for this clonotype. The chain joins TRBV4-1 to TRBJ2-7, with 10 bases matching TRBD1. Germline CDR1 and CDR2: MGHRA and YSYEKL. V shed 4 bases, J shed 5 bases, and the junction held 5 bases outside the gene matches. The CDR3 is 14 residues long. The DNA for the CDR3 is TGCGCCAGCAGCCCGGGACAGGGGTTCAACGAGCAGTACTTC. This codes for CASSPGQGFNEQYF.

The rearrangement uses TRBV4-1 and TRBJ2-2; tentatively, D is TRBD2 (5 bases). Trimming pared 2 bases from V and 9 bases from J, leaving 16 bases between. Germline V CDR1 and CDR2: MGHRA, YSYEKL. The CDR3 length is 15 residues. This chain's CDR3 is CASSQNMGGPRELFF. The CDR3 bases are TGCGCCAGCAGCCAAAATATGGGCGGGCCCAGGGAGCTGTTTTTT.

The chain links TRBV27 to TRBJ2-3; D remains ambiguous. The CDR3 is 14 amino acids. The germline gives CDR1 MNHEY, CDR2 SMNVEV (reference sequence). The germline V and J ends were trimmed by 3 bases and 2 bases, with 9 bases remaining between them. The CDR3 bases are TGTGCCAGCAGTTTTTCTCGGATCACAGATACGCAGTATTTT. It is translated as CASSFSRITDTQYF.

The CDR3 region is CASSYGAETQYF. CDR3 coding DNA: TGTGCCAGCAGTTACGGGGCGGAGACCCAGTACTTC. The V gene is TRBV6-2 or TRBV6-3, the J gene TRBJ2-5; D may be TRBD1 (5 bases). Germline V gene data show CDR1 as MNHEY and CDR2 as SVGEGT. V lost 2 bases and J 5 bases, leaving 6 bases between the germline ends. The CDR3 runs to 12 residues.